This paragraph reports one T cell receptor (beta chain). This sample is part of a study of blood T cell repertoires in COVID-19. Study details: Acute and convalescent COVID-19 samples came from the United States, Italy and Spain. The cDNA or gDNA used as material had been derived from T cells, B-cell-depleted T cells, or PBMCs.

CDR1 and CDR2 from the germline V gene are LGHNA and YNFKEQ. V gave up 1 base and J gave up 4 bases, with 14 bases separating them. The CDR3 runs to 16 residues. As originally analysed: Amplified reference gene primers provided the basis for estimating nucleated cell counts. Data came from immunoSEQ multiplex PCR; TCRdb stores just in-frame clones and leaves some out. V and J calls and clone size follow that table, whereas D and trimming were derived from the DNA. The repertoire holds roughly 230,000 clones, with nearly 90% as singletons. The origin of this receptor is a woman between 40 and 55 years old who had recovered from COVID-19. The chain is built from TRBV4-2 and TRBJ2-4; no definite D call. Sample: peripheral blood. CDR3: CASSQGSGSGKNIQYF. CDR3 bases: TGTGCCAGCAGCCAAGGGTCCGGGTCGGGTAAAAACATTCAGTACTTC.